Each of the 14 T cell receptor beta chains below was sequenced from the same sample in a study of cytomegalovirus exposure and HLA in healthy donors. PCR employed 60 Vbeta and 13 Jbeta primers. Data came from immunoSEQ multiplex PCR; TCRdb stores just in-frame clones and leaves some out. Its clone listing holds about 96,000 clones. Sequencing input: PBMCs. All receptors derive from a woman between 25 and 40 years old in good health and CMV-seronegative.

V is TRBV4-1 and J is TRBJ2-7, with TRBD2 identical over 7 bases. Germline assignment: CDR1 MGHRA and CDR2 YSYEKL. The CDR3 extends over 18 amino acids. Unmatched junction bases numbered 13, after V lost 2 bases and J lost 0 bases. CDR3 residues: CASSQIVGRPGSSYEQYF. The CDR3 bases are TGCGCCAGCAGCCAAATCGTCGGGAGGCCCGGAAGCTCCTACGAGCAGTACTTC.

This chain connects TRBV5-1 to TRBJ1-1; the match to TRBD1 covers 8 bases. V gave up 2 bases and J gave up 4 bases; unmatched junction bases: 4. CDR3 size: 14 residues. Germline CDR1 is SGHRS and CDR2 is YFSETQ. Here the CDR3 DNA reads TGCGCCAGCAGCTTCAGGGGGCAAGGCACTGAAGCTTTCTTT. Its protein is CASSFRGQGTEAFF.

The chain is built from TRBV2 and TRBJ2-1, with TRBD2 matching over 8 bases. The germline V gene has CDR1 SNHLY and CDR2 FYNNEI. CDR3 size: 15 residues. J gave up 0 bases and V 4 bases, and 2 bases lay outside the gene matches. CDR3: CASSALAGSYNEQFF. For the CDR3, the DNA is TGTGCCAGCAGTGCCCTAGCGGGCTCCTACAATGAGCAGTTCTTC.

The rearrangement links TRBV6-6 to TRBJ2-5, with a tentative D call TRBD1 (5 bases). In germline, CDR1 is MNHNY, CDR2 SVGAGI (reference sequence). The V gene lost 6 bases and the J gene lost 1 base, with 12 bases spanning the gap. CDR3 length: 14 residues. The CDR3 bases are TGTGCCAGCAGGCAGACAGCACCCCAAGAGACCCAGTACTTC. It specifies CASRQTAPQETQYF.

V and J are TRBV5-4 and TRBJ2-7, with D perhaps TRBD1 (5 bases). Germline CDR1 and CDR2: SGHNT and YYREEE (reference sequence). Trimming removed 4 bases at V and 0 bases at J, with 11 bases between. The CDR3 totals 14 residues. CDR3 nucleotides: TGTGCCAGCAGCCCAGAACAGGTCTCCTACGAGCAGTACTTC. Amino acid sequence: CASSPEQVSYEQYF.

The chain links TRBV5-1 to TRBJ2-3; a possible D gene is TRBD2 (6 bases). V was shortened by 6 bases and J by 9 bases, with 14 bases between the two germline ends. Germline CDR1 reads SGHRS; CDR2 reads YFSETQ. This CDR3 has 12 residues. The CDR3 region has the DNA TGCGCCAGCATCAACGGGGGATCGACGCAGTATTTT. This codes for CASINGGSTQYF.

CDR3 coding DNA: TGTGCCAGCAGTGCCCTCTTGGGGGCCAATTCACCCCTCCACTTT. Its translation is CASSALLGANSPLHF. The J gene is TRBJ1-6, the V gene TRBV6-1; possible D gene TRBD1, 6 bases. The CDR3 sequence is 15 residues long. V was pared by 4 bases and J by 7 bases, with 14 bases between. Germline lookup yields CDR1 MNHNS and CDR2 SASEGT.

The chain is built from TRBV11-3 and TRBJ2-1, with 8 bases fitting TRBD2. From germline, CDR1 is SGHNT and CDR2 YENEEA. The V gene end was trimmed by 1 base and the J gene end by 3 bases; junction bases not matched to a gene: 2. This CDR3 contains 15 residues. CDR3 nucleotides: TGTGCCAGCAGCTTAGGAGCGGGGGACTACAATGAGCAGTTCTTC. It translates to CASSLGAGDYNEQFF.

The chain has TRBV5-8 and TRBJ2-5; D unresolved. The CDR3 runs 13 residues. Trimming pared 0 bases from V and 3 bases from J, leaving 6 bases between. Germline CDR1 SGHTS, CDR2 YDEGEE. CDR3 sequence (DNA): TGTGCCAGCAGCTTGGAGACAAAAGAGACCCAGTACTTC. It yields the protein CASSLETKETQYF. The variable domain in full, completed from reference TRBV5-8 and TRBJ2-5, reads EAGVTQSPTHLIKTRGQQATLRCSPISGHTSVYWYQQALGLGLQFLLWYDEGEERNRGNFPPRFSGRQFPNYSSELNVNALELEDSALYLCASSLETKETQYFGPGTRLLVL.

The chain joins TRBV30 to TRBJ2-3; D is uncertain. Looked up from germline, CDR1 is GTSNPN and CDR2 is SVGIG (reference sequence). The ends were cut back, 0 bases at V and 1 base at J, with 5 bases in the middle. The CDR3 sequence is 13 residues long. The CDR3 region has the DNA TGTGCCTGGAGTGTACGGGGCACAGATACGCAGTATTTT. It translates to CAWSVRGTDTQYF.

The CDR3 spells CATSSPRSGITDTQYF. In nucleotides, the CDR3 is TGTGCCACCAGCTCGCCTCGGTCGGGTATAACAGATACGCAGTATTTT. The genes are TRBV15 and TRBJ2-3; D is unresolved. Looked up from germline, CDR1 is LNHNV and CDR2 is YYDKDF (reference sequence). The CDR3 totals 16 residues. V was clipped by 5 bases and J by 3 bases, with 18 bases between them. The entire variable domain, with the rest obtained from reference TRBV15 and TRBJ2-3, is as follows: DAMVIQNPRYQVTQFGKPVTLSCSQTLNHNVMYWYQQKSSQAPKLLFHYYDKDFNNEADTPDNFQSRRPNTSFCFLDIRSPGLGDTAMYLCATSSPRSGITDTQYFGPGTRLTVL.

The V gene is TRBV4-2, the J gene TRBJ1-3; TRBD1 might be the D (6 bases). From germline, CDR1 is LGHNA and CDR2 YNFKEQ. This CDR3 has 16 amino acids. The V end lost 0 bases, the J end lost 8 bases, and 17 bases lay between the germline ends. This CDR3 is CASSQEGRGLVDTIYF. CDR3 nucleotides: TGTGCCAGCAGCCAAGAAGGAAGGGGGTTGGTGGACACCATATATTTT.

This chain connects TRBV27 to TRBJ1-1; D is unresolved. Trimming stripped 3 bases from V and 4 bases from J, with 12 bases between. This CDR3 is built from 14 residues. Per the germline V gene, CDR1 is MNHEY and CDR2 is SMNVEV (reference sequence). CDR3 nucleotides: TGTGCCAGCAGTTTCATCGGCCGGGGCACTGAAGCTTTCTTT. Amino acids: CASSFIGRGTEAFF.

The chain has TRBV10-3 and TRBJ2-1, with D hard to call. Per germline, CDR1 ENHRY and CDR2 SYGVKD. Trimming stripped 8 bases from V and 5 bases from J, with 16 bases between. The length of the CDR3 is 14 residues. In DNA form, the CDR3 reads TGTGCCATCCGTCCAGTAGGAAGCGACAATGAGCAGTTCTTC. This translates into CAIRPVGSDNEQFF.